This entry describes one T cell receptor (beta chain). These data come from a study of T cell changes during pregnancy in multiple sclerosis. Repertoires were generated with immunoSEQ multiplex PCR, while TCRdb's copy carries only in-frame clones and drops some. The data show about 75,000 clones, around 92% seen once. Germline CDR1 MNHNS, CDR2 SASEGT. The CDR3 contains 14 residues. Trimming left V 4 bases short and J 3 bases short, with 12 bases between. The chain couples TRBV6-1 to TRBJ1-1, with D possibly being TRBD1 (6 bases). This material consisted of peripheral blood, taken in the first trimester of pregnancy. The TCR originated in a female donor in good health, enrolled as a control in a pregnancy study. The DNA of the CDR3 is TGTGCCAGCAGTGCACAGGGTGAGCACACTGAAGCTTTCTTT. It is translated as CASSAQGEHTEAFF.